Listed here are 28 T cell receptor beta chains from one sample, sequenced in a study of STAT5B mutations in CD4+ large granular lymphocyte leukemia. Measured with immunoSEQ multiplex PCR; TCRdb has only the in-frame clones, and not every one. The table records fewer than 40,000 clones, 60% to 80% of them present only once. The specimen sequenced was CD4+ T cells from blood buffy coats. The source of these receptors is a human donor in good health.

The V gene is TRBV5-1, the J gene TRBJ1-1; D uncertain. This CDR3 is 14 amino acids long. Germline lookup yields CDR1 SGHRS and CDR2 YFSETQ. V lost 6 bases to trimming and J lost 0 bases, with 12 bases between them. The CDR3 reads CASTPFDLNTEAFF. CDR3 coding DNA: TGCGCCAGCACGCCGTTTGACTTGAACACTGAAGCTTTCTTT.

The chain joins TRBV5-1 to TRBJ2-5, with 8 nucleotides matching TRBD1. V lost 4 bases, J lost 1 base, and 0 bases stayed unmatched. This CDR3 contains 13 residues. Looked up from germline, CDR1 is SGHRS and CDR2 is YFSETQ. CDR3 residues: CASSGTGQETQYF. CDR3 nucleotides: TGCGCCAGCAGCGGGACAGGCCAAGAGACCCAGTACTTC.

This clone turned up a few times. This chain links TRBV4-2 with TRBJ1-1, with unresolved D. The V end was cut by 0 bases, the J end by 0 bases, with 5 bases between. Looked up from germline, CDR1 is LGHNA and CDR2 is YNFKEQ. This CDR3 comprises 14 residues. The CDR3 sequence: CASSQEGMNTEAFF. The CDR3 coding sequence is TGTGCCAGCAGCCAAGAAGGTATGAACACTGAAGCTTTCTTT.

CDR3 residues: CASSVELWGDSISTDTQYF. For the CDR3, the DNA is TGTGCCAGCAGCGTAGAGCTGTGGGGGGACAGTATTAGCACAGATACGCAGTATTTT. This chain uses TRBV9 with TRBJ2-3; TRBD1 might be the D (7 bases). The germline V gene has CDR1 SGDLS and CDR2 YYNGEE. Trimming stripped 0 bases from V and 0 bases from J, with 20 bases between. This CDR3 spans 19 amino acids.

The CDR3 nucleotides are TGTGCCTTTTTAGCGGGGGGTTCGAGAGATACGCAGTATTTT. Its translation is CAFLAGGSRDTQYF. V gene TRBV30 combines with J gene TRBJ2-3; 10 nucleotides line up with TRBD2. V lost 7 bases to trimming and J lost 5 bases; unmatched junction nucleotides: 9. Per germline, CDR1 GTSNPN and CDR2 SVGIG (reference sequence). CDR3 length: 14 amino acids.

V is TRBV29-1 and J is TRBJ2-5; D may correspond to TRBD1 or TRBD2 (6 bases each). V was shortened by 6 bases and J by 2 bases, with 16 bases between the two germline ends. The germline V gene has CDR1 SQVTM and CDR2 ANQGSEA. This CDR3 has 14 residues. CDR3 DNA: TGCAGCGTGGCCAGGGGCGCGGGGCAAGAGACCCAGTACTTC. Its translation is CSVARGAGQETQYF.

The chain combines TRBV27 with TRBJ2-1; maybe TRBD1 (6 bases). V was pared by 4 bases and J by 0 bases, with 13 bases between. Germline CDR1 and CDR2: MNHEY and SMNVEV (reference sequence). The CDR3 is made up of 16 amino acids. The DNA of the CDR3 is TGTGCCAGCAGTTCCCGACAGGAATTCTCCTACAATGAGCAGTTCTTC. This codes for CASSSRQEFSYNEQFF.

The sample holds one count of this clone. This chain uses TRBV5-4 with TRBJ2-1, with D possibly matching TRBD2 (6 bases). The CDR3 loop spans 16 amino acids. Germline lookup yields CDR1 SGHNT and CDR2 YYREEE (reference sequence). Trimming cost V 4 bases and J 7 bases, with 21 bases left between them. Here the CDR3 DNA reads TGTGCCAGCAGCCCCGGGGGTCGTAACGTCGCGAATGAGCAGTTCTTC. Its protein product is CASSPGGRNVANEQFF.

The chain employs TRBV7-3 and TRBJ2-1; 10 bases agree with TRBD1. There are 14 residues in the CDR3. Germline V gene lookup returns CDR1 SGHTA and CDR2 FQGTGA. V gave up 5 bases and J gave up 9 bases; unmatched junction bases: 7. DNA for the CDR3: TGTGCCAGCAGCCGGGACAGGGGAGGATCTGAGCAGTTCTTC. Its protein is CASSRDRGGSEQFF.

The chain employs TRBV5-4 and TRBJ2-3; possible D gene TRBD2, 6 bases. Germline loops: CDR1 SGHNT, CDR2 YYREEE (reference sequence). Between the trimmed V and J ends, which lost 0 bases and 1 base, there was a span of 9 bases. There are 15 residues in the CDR3. CDR3 region: CASSLEAGRTDTQYF. The CDR3 coding sequence is TGTGCCAGCAGCTTGGAGGCGGGACGCACAGATACGCAGTATTTT.

This clone was seen once. V is TRBV6-6 and J is TRBJ2-7; D is perhaps TRBD1 (6 bases). Germline V lookup: CDR1 MNHNY, CDR2 SVGAGI (reference sequence). The CDR3 has 14 amino acids. V was pared by 2 bases and J by 6 bases, with 14 bases between. CDR3 bases: TGTGCCAGCAGTTACCTCAGGGGTGTGGGCGAGCAGTACTTC. It yields the protein CASSYLRGVGEQYF.

The chain couples TRBV9 to TRBJ1-3; 9 positions match TRBD1. The CDR3 totals 16 residues. V trimming: 0 bases; J trimming: 3 bases; junction bases outside the gene matches: 4. CDR1 and CDR2 (germline): SGDLS, YYNGEE. In nucleotides, the CDR3 is TGTGCCAGCAGCGTAGAGACAGGGGGGTTTGGAAACACCATATATTTT. Translated: CASSVETGGFGNTIYF. Complete variable domain (other parts from reference TRBV9 and TRBJ1-3): DSGVTQTPKHLITATGQRVTLRCSPRSGDLSVYWYQQSLDQGLQFLIQYYNGEERAKGNILERFSAQQFPDLHSELNLSSLELGDSALYFCASSVETGGFGNTIYFGEGSWLTVV.

As for this clone: The CDR3 end shows no conserved phenylalanine or tryptophan, and so a read error is likely. The CDR3 loop reads CASSPHRTGNSPLHL. The CDR3 bases are TGTGCCAGCAGCCCGCACCGGACAGGCAATTCACCCCTCCACCTT. The chain employs TRBV9 and TRBJ1-6; 7 bases are a match to TRBD1. This CDR3 contains 15 residues. Trimming cost V 4 bases and J 7 bases; bases outside gene matches: 8. Germline V gene lookup returns CDR1 SGDLS and CDR2 YYNGEE.

Written as DNA, the CDR3 is TGTGCCAGCAGCAGAACAGGACAGACAAACACTGAAGCTTTCTTT. Translated: CASSRTGQTNTEAFF. V and J are TRBV9 and TRBJ1-1; possibly TRBD1 for D (6 bases). This CDR3 contains 15 residues. V shed 4 bases and J shed 2 bases, with 15 bases lying between them. Germline V CDR1 and CDR2: SGDLS, YYNGEE.

The CDR3 coding sequence is TGTGCCAGCAGCTTAGATTCTAGCGGACATGAGCAGTTCTTC. It specifies CASSLDSSGHEQFF. The J gene is TRBJ2-1, the V gene TRBV11-2, with 7 bases aligning to TRBD2. Germline CDR1 SGHAT, CDR2 FQNNGV. The CDR3 loop spans 14 amino acids. J lost 8 bases, V lost 0 bases, and 4 bases had no gene match.

This sequence joins TRBV19 and TRBJ1-6; D unresolved. V shed 6 bases and J shed 7 bases, with 16 bases lying between them. The CDR3 extends over 15 amino acids. The germline V gene encodes CDR1 LNHDA and CDR2 SQIVND (reference sequence). CDR3 sequence (DNA): TGTGCCAGTAGGGTTGAAGGGAGCAAGAATTCACCCCTCCACTTT. Protein: CASRVEGSKNSPLHF.

This clone was counted only a few times. The chain employs TRBV7-9 and TRBJ1-1; 11 nucleotides agree with TRBD1. The junction had 8 bases not matched to a gene; V was cut back by 6 bases and J by 8 bases. The CDR3 has 14 amino acids. Germline V CDR1 and CDR2: SEHNR, FQNEAQ (reference sequence). CDR3 sequence: CASRPGTGGLEAFF. The CDR3 DNA reads TGTGCCAGCAGACCAGGGACAGGGGGTTTGGAAGCTTTCTTT. The variable domain in full, with the rest retrieved from reference TRBV7-9 and TRBJ1-1, is DTGVSQNPRHKITKRGQNVTFRCDPISEHNRLYWYRQTLGQGPEFLTYFQNEAQLEKSRLLSDRFSAERPKGSFSTLEIQRTEQGDSAMYLCASRPGTGGLEAFFGQGTRLTVV.

The rearrangement joins TRBV2 to TRBJ2-2; D possibly uses TRBD1 or TRBD2 (5 bases each). The CDR3 runs to 18 residues. The V end lost 2 bases, the J end lost 6 bases, and 22 bases lay between the germline ends. The germline gives CDR1 SNHLY, CDR2 FYNNEI. The CDR3 nucleotides are TGTGCCAGCAGTGAATTGGGGGTTGGACGTCTAACGGCCGGGGAGCTGTTTTTT. Its translation: CASSELGVGRLTAGELFF. Full variable domain (missing parts from reference TRBV2 and TRBJ2-2): EPEVTQTPSHQVTQMGQEVILRCVPISNHLYFYWYRQILGQKVEFLVSFYNNEISEKSEIFDDQFSVERPDGSNFTLKIRSTKLEDSAMYFCASSELGVGRLTAGELFFGEGSRLTVL.

The chain combines TRBV10-3 with TRBJ1-6; tentatively, D is TRBD1 (5 bases). Trimming shortened V by 0 bases and J by 1 base, and 10 bases separated the two germline ends. Germline lookup yields CDR1 ENHRY and CDR2 SYGVKD. The CDR3 loop spans 17 amino acids. CDR3 sequence: CAISESRGGSYNSPLHF. The CDR3 region has the DNA TGTGCCATCAGTGAGTCCCGGGGGGGATCCTATAATTCACCCCTCCACTTT.

The chain has TRBV7-8 and TRBJ1-1; D may be TRBD1 (6 bases). This CDR3 contains 13 residues. Germline assignment: CDR1 SGHVS and CDR2 FQNEAQ. The germline V and J ends were trimmed by 6 bases and 1 base, with 9 bases remaining between them. CDR3 nucleotide sequence: TGTGCCAGCAGAACGGGACAGAACACTGAAGCTTTCTTT. Encoded protein: CASRTGQNTEAFF.

The J gene is TRBJ2-1, the V gene TRBV19; no definite D call. CDR1 and CDR2 from the germline V gene are LNHDA and SQIVND (reference sequence). V lost 4 bases and J 5 bases, leaving 12 bases between the germline ends. The CDR3 has 14 residues. Here the CDR3 reads CASSKSSFNNEQFF. The CDR3 region has the DNA TGTGCCAGTAGTAAGTCGAGCTTCAACAATGAGCAGTTCTTC.

This rearrangement joins TRBV18 to TRBJ2-2, with D possibly TRBD1 on 6 matching bases. Trimming cost V 4 bases and J 3 bases, with 12 bases left between them. The CDR3 runs 15 residues. Germline CDR1 reads KGHSH; CDR2 reads LQKENI. In DNA form, the CDR3 reads TGTGCCAGCTCACGCCTTTCAGGGGACACCGGGGAGCTGTTTTTT. Encoded protein: CASSRLSGDTGELFF.

The CDR3 here is CAISELQGDYGYTF. CDR3 DNA: TGTGCCATCAGTGAGCTCCAGGGGGACTATGGCTACACCTTC. The rearrangement links TRBV10-3 to TRBJ1-2, with TRBD1 matching over 7 bases. Germline V gives CDR1 ENHRY, CDR2 SYGVKD. Unmatched junction bases numbered 3, after V lost 2 bases and J lost 3 bases. The CDR3 is 14 residues long.

The CDR3 region is CAWRGDRGTEAFF. Here the CDR3 DNA reads TGTGCCTGGAGGGGGGACAGGGGCACTGAAGCTTTCTTT. The genes are TRBV30 and TRBJ1-1; 10 positions agree with TRBD1. V dropped 3 bases and J dropped 4; count of bases not matched to a gene: 2. Germline V CDR1 and CDR2: GTSNPN, SVGIG (reference sequence). This CDR3 is built from 13 residues.

This clone was found a few times. V is TRBV5-1 and J is TRBJ1-2, with D possibly TRBD1 on 6 matching bases. From germline, CDR1 is SGHRS and CDR2 YFSETQ. V was shortened by 4 bases and J by 8 bases, with 12 bases between the two germline ends. The CDR3 is 12 residues long. CDR3 region: CASSRDMGGYTF. The CDR3 nucleotides are TGCGCCAGCAGCAGGGACATGGGAGGCTACACCTTC.

The CDR3 reads CASTLSTITSYEQYF. The CDR3 coding sequence is TGCGCCAGCACCCTGTCGACAATAACCTCCTACGAGCAGTACTTC. The chain carries TRBV5-1 and TRBJ2-7, with no clear D. V was trimmed by 6 bases and J by 0 bases, leaving 16 bases between them. Germline CDR1 reads SGHRS; CDR2 reads YFSETQ. This CDR3 is 15 amino acids long.

This clone was picked up one time. This sequence joins TRBV30 and TRBJ1-3, with D unresolved. Germline values: CDR1 GTSNPN, CDR2 SVGIG (reference sequence). Trimming removed 2 bases at V and 0 bases at J, with 8 bases between. This CDR3 is 14 amino acids long. The CDR3 DNA follows: TGTGCCTGGAGTAAAGACAACTCTGGAAACACCATATATTTT. Translated, it gives CAWSKDNSGNTIYF.

The rearrangement links TRBV11-2 to TRBJ1-2; 7 positions match TRBD1. V was clipped by 4 bases and J by 0 bases; unmatched bases: 14. Germline lookup yields CDR1 SGHAT and CDR2 FQNNGV. The length of the CDR3 is 18 residues. As DNA, the CDR3 is TGTGCCAGCAGCTCGCCCCGGCCGGGACAGATGTCTAACTATGGCTACACCTTC. Translation: CASSSPRPGQMSNYGYTF.